The source of this TCR beta chain is a study of T cell responses to AZD1222 COVID-19 vaccine. The data were produced by immunoSEQ multiplex PCR, yet TCRdb's version contains in-frame clones alone and is incomplete. This table holds approximately 70,000 clones, roughly four fifths found once. The germline V and J ends were trimmed by 7 bases and 3 bases, with 9 bases remaining between them. The CDR3 consists of 13 residues. The germline V gene has CDR1 SGHNT and CDR2 YENEEA. The receptor was derived from an adult in good health. This rearrangement joins TRBV11-3 to TRBJ2-2, with D uncertain. The sample consisted of peripheral blood, taken on day 0 of AZD1222 vaccination. The CDR3 sequence: CASTPYYTGELFF. The CDR3 bases are TGTGCCAGCACCCCTTATTACACCGGGGAGCTGTTTTTT.